Shown below are 14 T cell receptor beta chains from a single sample sequenced in a study of blood T cells in healthy people across ages. A second about 7 to 12 cycle PCR used barcoded and J-beta primers. TCRdb reprocessed the 5' RACE reads via MiXCR and lists one record per CDR3 protein. This table has 450,000 to 600,000 distinct CDR3 sequences, approximately 26% appearing once. This sample also belongs to another study, concerning T cells of mothers and their children.

Source material: blood. The receptors shown here come from a boy between 2 and 15 years old in good health.

This chain links TRBV6-4 with TRBJ2-1; 7 positions agree with TRBD2. Trimming at V came to 3 bases and at J to 8 bases, leaving 13 bases not matched to a gene. There are 16 residues in the CDR3. The germline gives CDR1 MRHNA, CDR2 SNTAGT. CDR3 DNA sequence: TGTGCCAGCAGTGAAAGTTCGCGGGAGTATAATGATGAGCAGTTCTTC. Its translation is CASSESSREYNDEQFF.

The table lists this clonotype with a few counts. The genes are TRBV3-1 and TRBJ2-5; D not certain. V lost 4 bases and J 1 base, leaving 10 bases between the germline ends. This CDR3 is 14 amino acids long. Germline CDR1 LGHDT, CDR2 YNNKEL (reference sequence). CDR3 region: CASSPSHFQETQYF. In DNA, the CDR3 is TGTGCCAGCAGCCCCTCCCACTTCCAAGAGACCCAGTACTTC.

This clonotype was found a few times. V gene TRBV29-1 combines with J gene TRBJ2-5; the match to TRBD1 covers 9 bases. CDR3 length: 13 residues. After removal of 4 bases from V and 5 bases from J, the junction contained 5 bases not matched to a gene. Germline-derived CDR1 and CDR2 are SQVTM and ANQGSEA. CDR3 coding DNA: TGCAGCGTTGTCGACAGGGGGTACGAGACCCAGTACTTC. It is translated as CSVVDRGYETQYF.

V usage is TRBV30 and J usage is TRBJ2-2, with TRBD2 as a possible D gene (5 bases). CDR1 and CDR2 from the germline V gene are GTSNPN and SVGIG (reference sequence). The length of the CDR3 is 13 residues. Trimming removed 0 bases from V and 6 bases from J, with 8 bases in between. CDR3 coding DNA: TGTGCCTGGAGTGTACTGGAGGCCGGGGAGCTGTTTTTT. Protein: CAWSVLEAGELFF.

This clonotype was counted between two and nine times. The chain couples TRBV29-1 to TRBJ2-3; 8 bases match TRBD2. Germline V gives CDR1 SQVTM, CDR2 ANQGSEA. This CDR3 contains 15 residues. V lost 3 bases and J lost 2; bases outside the gene matches: 7. CDR3 DNA sequence: TGCAGCGTTGAGTCCGGGCGGGGGGACACAGATACGCAGTATTTT. This sequence encodes CSVESGRGDTDTQYF.

The rearrangement links TRBV18 to TRBJ2-2, with D possibly being TRBD2 (5 bases). This CDR3 region has 14 residues. V lost 5 bases to trimming and J lost 5 bases, with 12 bases between them. CDR1 is KGHSH and CDR2 is LQKENI in the germline V gene. The CDR3 sequence: CASSTIRGTGELFF. The DNA of the CDR3 is TGTGCCAGCTCAACCATTAGAGGGACCGGGGAGCTGTTTTTT.

There are a few counts of this clonotype. The genes are TRBV6-1 and TRBJ2-1, with 11 bases that match TRBD2. V gave up 2 bases and J gave up 4 bases; unmatched junction bases: 16. The CDR3 sequence is 20 residues long. Germline V CDR1 and CDR2: MNHNS, SASEGT. The CDR3 coding sequence is TGTGCCAGCAGTGAATGGAGGGGGCTTCCCCGGACTAGCGGGTACAATGAGCAGTTCTTC. Amino acids: CASSEWRGLPRTSGYNEQFF.

Only a few counts were recorded for this clonotype. The V call is TRBV12-3 or TRBV12-4, the J call TRBJ2-4; 9 bases are a match to TRBD2. The CDR3 is 16 amino acids. The trim removed 5 bases at V and 3 bases at J, leaving 8 bases unmatched. The CDR3 DNA is TGTGCCAGCAGTCCACAAGCGGGGGGCGGCAAAAACATTCAGTACTTC. Translating it yields CASSPQAGGGKNIQYF.

This rearrangement joins TRBV5-1 to TRBJ1-2; D unresolved. Between the trimmed V and J ends, which lost 6 bases and 0 bases, there was a span of 9 bases. This CDR3 has 13 residues. CDR1 and CDR2 (germline): SGHRS, YFSETQ. This CDR3 reads CASTLGANYGYTF. CDR3 bases: TGCGCCAGCACGCTGGGAGCTAACTATGGCTACACCTTC.

V and J are TRBV12-3 or TRBV12-4 and TRBJ2-3, with 7 bases aligning to TRBD2. The CDR3 totals 15 residues. V lost 6 bases and J lost 4; bases outside the gene matches: 10. The CDR3 loop is CASSLAGVRSDTQYF. DNA of the CDR3: TGTGCCAGCAGCTTGGCGGGGGTGCGATCAGATACGCAGTATTTT.

The chain uses TRBV29-1 and TRBJ1-1; 7 nucleotides match TRBD1. Unmatched junction bases numbered 6, after V lost 7 bases and J lost 1 base. Germline V gives CDR1 SQVTM, CDR2 ANQGSEA. The CDR3 runs to 13 residues. The DNA of the CDR3 is TGCAGCGCCTCACAGGGGTGGAACACTGAAGCTTTCTTT. Translation gives CSASQGWNTEAFF.

Only a few counts were recorded for this clonotype. The V gene is TRBV6-6, the J gene TRBJ2-3; the match to TRBD2 covers 9 bases. Germline CDR1 reads MNHNY; CDR2 reads SVGAGI (reference sequence). V lost 6 bases, J lost 1 base, and 2 bases stayed unmatched. The length of the CDR3 is 14 residues. The CDR3 here is CASSERGGTDTQYF. CDR3 DNA sequence: TGTGCCAGCAGCGAGCGGGGGGGCACAGATACGCAGTATTTT.

The chain links TRBV20-1 to TRBJ1-2; unclear D gene. The CDR3 is made up of 12 amino acids. The V gene's germline CDR1 is DFQATT and CDR2 SNEGSKA (reference sequence). V lost 5 bases, J lost 2 bases, and 9 bases lay in between. The CDR3 nucleotides are TGCAGTGCTTCGGACCTAAACTATGGCTACACCTTC. Amino acids: CSASDLNYGYTF.

This sequence joins TRBV6-5 and TRBJ1-2; 10 bases are shared with TRBD1. CDR1 and CDR2 from the germline V gene are MNHEY and SVGAGI. V lost 6 bases and J lost 0; bases outside the gene matches: 4. The length of the CDR3 is 15 residues. DNA for the CDR3: TGTGCCAGCAGGGGACAGGGGACCTCTAACTATGGCTACACCTTC. This translates into CASRGQGTSNYGYTF.